This T cell receptor (beta chain) emerged from a study of identical twins. One entry per CDR3 protein results from TCRdb running MiXCR on the 5' RACE reads. The data show about 520,000 distinct CDR3 sequences, with 22% seen just once and around 0.91% held by the top ten. The data also belong to a second study, concerning T cells expressing NK-cell markers.

The TCR comes from a woman under 30 in good health. The sequenced material came from CD4+ T cells sorted from blood.

In nucleotides, the CDR3 is TGTGCCAGCAGTGTGGGGCTTTCGGGAGGGGGCGTCTCTAGTGGAGATACGCAGTATTTT. This encodes CASSVGLSGGGVSSGDTQYF. The chain links TRBV12-3 or TRBV12-4 to TRBJ2-3; maybe TRBD2 (8 bases). The V and J ends lost 5 bases and 5 bases respectively, with 32 bases between them. This CDR3 is built from 20 residues.